One sample yielded the 24 T cell receptor beta chains listed below, sequenced in a study of regulatory T cells in long-lasting Graves disease. The TCR beta library used iRepertoire HTBI primers with Arm-PCR amplification of CDR3. TCRdb independently ran MiXCR on the multiplex PCR reads; one entry per CDR3 protein. Altogether 500,000 to 700,000 distinct CDR3 sequences are present, about 30% being singletons, with the ten largest covering about 40%. The time point here: persistent/refractory GD, antithyroid drugs over 5 years with positive TRAb. The TCR library was made from RNA that had been extracted from PBMCs in TRIzol. The specimen was peripheral blood mononuclear cells (PBMCs), collected when the disease was refractory, from a patient treated with antithyroid drugs. All receptors derive from a female donor with Graves disease.

CDR3 region: CASSPVGGDATNEKLFF. In DNA, the CDR3 is TGTGCCAGCAGCCCAGTAGGAGGAGACGCAACTAATGAAAAACTGTTTTTT. The rearrangement uses TRBV14 and TRBJ1-4; D remains unclear. The germline V gene has CDR1 SGHDN and CDR2 FVKESK. The CDR3 is 17 amino acids. V lost 4 bases to trimming and J lost 0 bases, with 15 bases between them.

This clonotype appeared a few times. This chain uses TRBV20-1 with TRBJ2-7; 14 bases fit TRBD2. The V gene's germline CDR1 is DFQATT and CDR2 SNEGSKA (reference sequence). With 5 bases clipped from V and 7 bases from J, the junction kept 4 bases outside the gene matches. The CDR3 loop spans 13 amino acids. The CDR3, as DNA: TGCAGTGCTGGACTAGCGGGAGGAGTGGAGCAGTACTTC. Translation: CSAGLAGGVEQYF.

The chain links TRBV19 to TRBJ2-2, with TRBD2 identical over 11 bases. This CDR3 spans 17 amino acids. Germline assignment: CDR1 LNHDA and CDR2 SQIVND (reference sequence). The V gene end was trimmed by 7 bases and the J gene end by 7 bases; junction bases not matched to a gene: 14. CDR3 nucleotide sequence: TGTGCCAGTACCGACAGGTCTAGCGGGAGGAGGAGCGGGGAGCTGTTTTTT. Its protein product is CASTDRSSGRRSGELFF.

This clonotype occurred a few times. The J gene is TRBJ2-2, the V gene TRBV6-2 or TRBV6-3; 9 nucleotides line up with TRBD2. Trimming took 6 bases from V and 5 from J; bases not matched to a gene: 4. Germline values: CDR1 MNHEY, CDR2 SVGEGT. The CDR3 totals 14 residues. CDR3 coding DNA: TGTGCCAGCAGCCTACTAGCGGGTACCGGGGAGCTGTTTTTT. Translating it yields CASSLLAGTGELFF.

A note on this clonotype: Since a much larger clone is just one base distant, this may be a read error. V usage is TRBV2 and J usage is TRBJ1-2, with 12 bases matching TRBD1. CDR1 and CDR2 from the germline V gene are SNHLY and FYNNEI. This CDR3 region has 14 residues. CDR3 coding DNA: TGTGCCAACCGGTCGGGACAGGGGGCGACTGGCCACACCTTC. Translating gives CANRSGQGATGHTF.

This clonotype turned up a few times. The rearrangement uses TRBV5-6 and TRBJ1-2; D remains unclear. The CDR3 is 15 residues long. V lost 6 bases to trimming and J lost 1 base, with 16 bases between them. CDR1 is SGHDT, CDR2 YYEEEE, per germline. The CDR3 sequence is CASNPTLRDNYGYTF. DNA of the CDR3: TGTGCCAGCAACCCGACCCTTAGGGATAACTATGGCTACACCTTC. The full variable domain, rest sourced from reference TRBV5-6 and TRBJ1-2, is DAGVTQSPTHLIKTRGQQVTLRCSPKSGHDTVSWYQQALGQGPQFIFQYYEEEERQRGNFPDRFSGHQFPNYSSELNVNALLLGDSALYLCASNPTLRDNYGYTFGSGTRLTVV.

This clonotype was observed a few times. This chain joins TRBV6-6 and TRBJ2-7; D is undetermined. This CDR3 contains 16 residues. CDR1 and CDR2 from the germline V gene are MNHNY and SVGAGI (reference sequence). V lost 0 bases and J lost 4, with 16 bases in between. The CDR3 spells CASSYSSTHGPYEQYF. CDR3 sequence (DNA): TGTGCCAGCAGTTACTCGAGCACCCACGGCCCTTACGAGCAGTACTTC.

As DNA, the CDR3 is TGTGCCAGCAGGGGCTTGAGACAGGGAAGCGAAAAACTGTTTTTT. Its protein is CASRGLRQGSEKLFF. V and J are TRBV3-1 and TRBJ1-4; 7 bases line up with TRBD1. The CDR3 contains 15 residues. CDR1 is LGHDT and CDR2 is YNNKEL in the germline V gene (reference sequence). V gave up 6 bases and J gave up 8 bases; unmatched junction bases: 12. The full variable domain, rest sourced from reference TRBV3-1 and TRBJ1-4, is DTAVSQTPKYLVTQMGNDKSIKCEQNLGHDTMYWYKQDSKKFLKIMFSYNNKELIINETVPNRFSPKSPDKAHLNLHINSLELGDSAVYFCASRGLRQGSEKLFFGSGTQLSVL.

V usage is TRBV10-3 and J usage is TRBJ2-7; 8 bases map to TRBD2. The CDR3 contains 14 residues. Trimming took 6 bases from V and 3 from J; bases not matched to a gene: 7. Germline lookup yields CDR1 ENHRY and CDR2 SYGVKD. The CDR3 nucleotides read TGTGCCATCAGGAACCGGAGCGGGAGCTACGAGCAGTACTTC. Protein product: CAIRNRSGSYEQYF.

This clonotype was picked up many times. V usage is TRBV28 and J usage is TRBJ1-2; a weak D match, TRBD1 (5 bases). There are 15 residues in the CDR3. V was clipped by 5 bases and J by 0 bases, with 13 bases between them. Germline V gene lookup returns CDR1 MDHEN and CDR2 SYDVKM. In DNA form, the CDR3 reads TGTGCCAGCAGTCGGACACGACTAACTAACTATGGCTACACCTTC. Residues: CASSRTRLTNYGYTF.

This clonotype was recorded many times. The CDR3 nucleotides are TGTGCCAGCAGTTTCGGCTTACAAAAGACCCAGTACTTC. Translated, it gives CASSFGLQKTQYF. The V and J genes are TRBV12-3 or TRBV12-4 and TRBJ2-5; the D is unclear. The germline V and J ends were trimmed by 3 bases and 6 bases, with 11 bases remaining between them. The CDR3 is 13 residues long.

The chain joins TRBV20-1 to TRBJ2-7; 12 bases agree with TRBD2. The trim removed 0 bases at V and 10 bases at J, leaving 13 bases unmatched. Germline CDR1 reads DFQATT; CDR2 reads SNEGSKA (reference sequence). CDR3 length: 16 residues. The CDR3: CSARDWRLAGADHQYF. The CDR3 coding sequence is TGCAGTGCTAGAGATTGGAGACTAGCGGGAGCGGATCATCAGTACTTC.

The sample holds many counts of this clonotype. The chain uses TRBV28 and TRBJ1-1, with D possibly matching TRBD1 (6 bases). Per the germline V gene, CDR1 is MDHEN and CDR2 is SYDVKM. Trimming took 7 bases from V and 5 from J, leaving 11 bases between them. This CDR3 comprises 12 residues. The DNA of the CDR3 is TGTGCCAGCATAGGAGACAGGACTGAAGCTTTCTTT. Translation: CASIGDRTEAFF.

This clonotype was counted between two and nine times. V and J are TRBV6-1 and TRBJ1-1; D is ambiguous. This CDR3 is 14 amino acids long. CDR1 and CDR2 from the germline V gene are MNHNS and SASEGT. The V gene lost 7 bases and the J gene lost 6 bases, with 18 bases spanning the gap. The CDR3 sequence is CASTISLNNAEAFF. The DNA for the CDR3 is TGTGCCAGCACTATATCGTTGAATAACGCTGAAGCTTTCTTT.

This clonotype was found many times. This chain connects TRBV13 to TRBJ2-5; no clear D gene. CDR1 and CDR2 from the germline V gene are PRHDT and FYEKMQ (reference sequence). V shed 5 bases and J shed 7 bases, with 11 bases lying between them. The CDR3 totals 12 residues. Here the CDR3 DNA reads TGTGCCAGCAGCCCACGACTGGGGACCCAGTACTTC. Translating it yields CASSPRLGTQYF.

The gene calls are TRBV10-3 and TRBJ2-4; perhaps TRBD2 as D (7 bases). The CDR3 has 16 amino acids. Germline V gene lookup returns CDR1 ENHRY and CDR2 SYGVKD. V was shortened by 2 bases and J by 6 bases, with 17 bases between the two germline ends. This CDR3 is CAISEPNRGAGNIQYF. The CDR3 DNA reads TGTGCCATCAGTGAGCCCAACCGGGGGGCAGGAAACATTCAGTACTTC.

V is TRBV7-3 and J is TRBJ2-7; D is perhaps TRBD2 (5 bases). CDR3 length: 16 residues. Germline V CDR1 and CDR2: SGHTA, FQGTGA. Trimming pared 2 bases from V and 5 bases from J, leaving 19 bases between. The CDR3 sequence: CASSLLRGLGCDEQYF. The CDR3, as DNA: TGTGCCAGCAGCTTATTGCGAGGGCTAGGGTGCGACGAGCAGTACTTC. Full variable domain (remainder filled in from reference TRBV7-3 and TRBJ2-7): GAGVSQTPSNKVTEKGKYVELRCDPISGHTALYWYRQSLGQGPEFLIYFQGTGAADDSGLPNDRFFAVRPEGSVSTLKIQRTERGDSAVYLCASSLLRGLGCDEQYFGPGTRLTVT.

As concerns this clonotype: A read error may account for a junction end that differs from germline. The chain couples TRBV20-1 to TRBJ2-7; a possible D gene is TRBD1 (6 bases). Germline CDR1 is DFQATT and CDR2 is SNEGSKA (reference sequence). This CDR3 is 16 amino acids long. The CDR3 is CSARDGTTASSYEQCF. The CDR3 bases are TGCAGTGCTAGAGATGGGACAACGGCGAGCTCCTACGAGCAGTGCTTC.

The chain couples TRBV28 to TRBJ2-1; TRBD1 aligns across 9 bases. Germline values: CDR1 MDHEN, CDR2 SYDVKM. This CDR3 contains 15 residues. Losses at the gene ends were 6 bases for V and 8 bases for J; bases not matched to a gene: 11. The CDR3 spells CASSPRQGVGDEQFF. In DNA form, the CDR3 reads TGTGCCAGCAGCCCTCGACAGGGGGTTGGCGATGAGCAGTTCTTC.

This clonotype was seen at least ten times. J is TRBJ1-2 and V is TRBV28; 9 nucleotides match TRBD1. CDR3 length: 15 amino acids. Germline V gives CDR1 MDHEN, CDR2 SYDVKM. V gave up 7 bases and J gave up 4 bases; unmatched junction bases: 10. The CDR3 sequence is CASIGSGQGTYGYTF. CDR3 sequence (DNA): TGTGCCAGCATAGGATCGGGACAGGGTACCTATGGCTACACCTTC.

The table lists this clonotype with many counts. The chain carries TRBV2 and TRBJ1-1, with a tentative D call TRBD1 (6 bases). Germline loops: CDR1 SNHLY, CDR2 FYNNEI. The CDR3 is 13 residues long. The V and J ends lost 8 bases and 5 bases respectively, with 15 bases between them. The DNA of the CDR3 is TGTGCCAGCCAAGTAGGGGGTAGGACTGAAGCTTTCTTT. Protein: CASQVGGRTEAFF.

The chain employs TRBV20-1 and TRBJ1-5, with 7 bases that match TRBD1. CDR1 and CDR2 from the germline V gene are DFQATT and SNEGSKA (reference sequence). This CDR3 has 13 residues. V shed 3 bases and J 5 bases; nucleotides not matched to a gene: 4. As DNA, the CDR3 is TGCAGTGCTAGGGTAACAGGGGATCAGCCCCAGCATTTT. It translates to CSARVTGDQPQHF.

The V and J genes are TRBV11-2 and TRBJ2-5, with D possibly being TRBD2 (5 bases). Germline CDR1 reads SGHAT; CDR2 reads FQNNGV. The CDR3 has 18 residues. The V and J ends lost 0 bases and 1 base respectively, with 18 bases between them. The CDR3 loop reads CASSLDPDGETLQETQYF. The CDR3 coding sequence is TGTGCCAGCAGCTTAGATCCTGATGGGGAGACCCTCCAAGAGACCCAGTACTTC.

This sequence joins TRBV3-1 and TRBJ2-7, with 10 bases matching TRBD2. Germline V gene data show CDR1 as LGHDT and CDR2 as YNNKEL (reference sequence). There are 16 residues in the CDR3. Unmatched junction bases numbered 9, after V lost 4 bases and J lost 3 bases. CDR3 amino acids: CASSPSLSGGGYEQYF. The CDR3 DNA follows: TGTGCCAGCAGCCCATCCCTCAGCGGGGGGGGCTACGAGCAGTACTTC.